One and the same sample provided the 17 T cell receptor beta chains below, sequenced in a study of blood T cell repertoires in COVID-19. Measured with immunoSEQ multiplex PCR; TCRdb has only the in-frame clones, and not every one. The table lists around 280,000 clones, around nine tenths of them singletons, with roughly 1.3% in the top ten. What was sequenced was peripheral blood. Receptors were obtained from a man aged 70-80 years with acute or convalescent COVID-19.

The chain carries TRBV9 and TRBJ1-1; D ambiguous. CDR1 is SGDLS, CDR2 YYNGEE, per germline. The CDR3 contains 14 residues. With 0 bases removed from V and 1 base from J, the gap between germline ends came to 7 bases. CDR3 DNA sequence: TGTGCCAGCAGCGTAGACTGGTCGAACACTGAAGCTTTCTTT. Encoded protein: CASSVDWSNTEAFF.

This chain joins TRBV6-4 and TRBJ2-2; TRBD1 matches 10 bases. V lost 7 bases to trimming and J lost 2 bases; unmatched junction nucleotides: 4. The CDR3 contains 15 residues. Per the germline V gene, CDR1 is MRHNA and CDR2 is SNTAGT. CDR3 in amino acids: CASKGTGDNTGELFF. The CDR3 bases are TGTGCCAGCAAAGGGACAGGGGATAACACCGGGGAGCTGTTTTTT.

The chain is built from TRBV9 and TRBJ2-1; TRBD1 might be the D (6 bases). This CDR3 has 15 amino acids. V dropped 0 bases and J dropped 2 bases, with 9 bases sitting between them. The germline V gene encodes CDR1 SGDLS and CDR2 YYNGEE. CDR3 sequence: CASSVEQGPYNEQFF. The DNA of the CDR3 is TGTGCCAGCAGCGTAGAACAGGGCCCCTACAATGAGCAGTTCTTC. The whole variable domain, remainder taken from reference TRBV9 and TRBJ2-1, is DSGVTQTPKHLITATGQRVTLRCSPRSGDLSVYWYQQSLDQGLQFLIQYYNGEERAKGNILERFSAQQFPDLHSELNLSSLELGDSALYFCASSVEQGPYNEQFFGPGTRLTVL.

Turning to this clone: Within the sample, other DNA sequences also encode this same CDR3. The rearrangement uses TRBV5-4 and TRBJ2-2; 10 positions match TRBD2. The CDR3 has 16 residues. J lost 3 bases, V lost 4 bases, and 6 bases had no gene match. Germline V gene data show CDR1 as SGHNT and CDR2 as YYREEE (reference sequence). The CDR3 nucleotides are TGTGCCAGCAGCCCATGGACTAGCGGAGACACCGGGGAGCTGTTTTTT. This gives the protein CASSPWTSGDTGELFF.

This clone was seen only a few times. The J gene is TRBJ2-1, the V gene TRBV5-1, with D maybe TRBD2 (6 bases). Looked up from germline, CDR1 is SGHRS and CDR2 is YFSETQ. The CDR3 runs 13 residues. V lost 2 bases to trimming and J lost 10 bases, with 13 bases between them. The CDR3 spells CASSLPPGREQFF. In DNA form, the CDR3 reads TGCGCCAGCAGCTTACCCCCGGGGAGGGAGCAGTTCTTC. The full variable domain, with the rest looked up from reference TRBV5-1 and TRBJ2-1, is KAGVTQTPRYLIKTRGQQVTLSCSPISGHRSVSWYQQTPGQGLQFLFEYFSETQRNKGNFPGRFSGRQFSNSRSEMNVSTLELGDSALYLCASSLPPGREQFFGPGTRLTVL.

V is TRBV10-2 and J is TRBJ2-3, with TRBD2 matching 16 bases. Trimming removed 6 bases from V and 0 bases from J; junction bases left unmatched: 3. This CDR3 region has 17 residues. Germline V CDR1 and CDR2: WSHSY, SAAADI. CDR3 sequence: CASRGLAGGPSTDTQYF. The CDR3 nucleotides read TGCGCCAGCAGGGGACTAGCGGGGGGGCCTAGCACAGATACGCAGTATTTT.

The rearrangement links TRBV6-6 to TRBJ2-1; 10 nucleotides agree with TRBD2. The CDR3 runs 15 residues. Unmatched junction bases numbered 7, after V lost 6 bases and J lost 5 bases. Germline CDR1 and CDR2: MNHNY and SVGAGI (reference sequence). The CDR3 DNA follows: TGTGCCAGCAGAGGGAGCGGGGGGGTCAACAATGAGCAGTTCTTC. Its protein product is CASRGSGGVNNEQFF.

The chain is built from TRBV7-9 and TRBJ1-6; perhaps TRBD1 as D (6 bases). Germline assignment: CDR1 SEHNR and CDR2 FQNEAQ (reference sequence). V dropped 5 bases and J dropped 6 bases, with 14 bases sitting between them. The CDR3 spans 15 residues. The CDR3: CASSLGHPPNSPLHF. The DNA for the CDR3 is TGTGCCAGCAGCCTGGGACACCCCCCTAATTCACCCCTCCACTTT.

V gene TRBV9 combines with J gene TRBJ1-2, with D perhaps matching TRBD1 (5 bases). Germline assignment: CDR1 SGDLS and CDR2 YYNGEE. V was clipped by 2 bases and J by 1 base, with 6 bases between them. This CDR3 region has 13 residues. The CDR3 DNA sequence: TGTGCCAGCAGCGTTGGACATAACTATGGCTACACCTTC. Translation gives CASSVGHNYGYTF.

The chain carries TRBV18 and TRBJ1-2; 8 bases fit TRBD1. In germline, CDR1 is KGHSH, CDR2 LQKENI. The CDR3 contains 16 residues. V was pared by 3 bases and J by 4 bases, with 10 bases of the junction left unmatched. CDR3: CASSPSVGTGGYGYTF. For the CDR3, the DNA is TGTGCCAGCTCACCGTCTGTCGGGACAGGAGGCTATGGCTACACCTTC.

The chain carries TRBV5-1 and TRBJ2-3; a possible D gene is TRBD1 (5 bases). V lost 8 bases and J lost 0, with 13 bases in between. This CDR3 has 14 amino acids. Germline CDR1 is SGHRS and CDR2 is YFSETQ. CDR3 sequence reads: CARNRFSSTDTQYF. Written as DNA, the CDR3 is TGCGCCAGAAACAGGTTTTCTAGCACAGATACGCAGTATTTT.

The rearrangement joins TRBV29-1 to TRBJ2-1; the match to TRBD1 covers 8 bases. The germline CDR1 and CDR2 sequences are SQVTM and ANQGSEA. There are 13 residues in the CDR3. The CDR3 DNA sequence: TGCAGTTCCGGACAGGGAGGAATCAATGAGCAGTTCTTC. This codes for CSSGQGGINEQFF.

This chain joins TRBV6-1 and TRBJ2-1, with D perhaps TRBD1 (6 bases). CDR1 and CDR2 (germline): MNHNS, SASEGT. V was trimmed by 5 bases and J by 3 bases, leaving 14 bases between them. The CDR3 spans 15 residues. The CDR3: CASSLQGGGYNEQFF. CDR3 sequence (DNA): TGTGCCAGCAGTTTACAGGGCGGTGGCTACAATGAGCAGTTCTTC.

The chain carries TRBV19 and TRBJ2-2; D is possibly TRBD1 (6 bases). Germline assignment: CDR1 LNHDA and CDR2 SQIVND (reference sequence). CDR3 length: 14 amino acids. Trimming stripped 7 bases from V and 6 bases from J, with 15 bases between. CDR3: CASTETRGSGELFF. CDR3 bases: TGTGCCAGTACCGAAACTAGGGGGTCCGGGGAGCTGTTTTTT.

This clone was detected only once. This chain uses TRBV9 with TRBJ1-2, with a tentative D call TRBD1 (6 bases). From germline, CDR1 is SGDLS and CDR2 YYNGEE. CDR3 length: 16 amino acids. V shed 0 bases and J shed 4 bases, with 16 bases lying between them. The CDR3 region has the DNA TGTGCCAGCAGCGTAGCTCACACAGGGAGCGGCTATGGCTACACCTTC. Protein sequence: CASSVAHTGSGYGYTF.

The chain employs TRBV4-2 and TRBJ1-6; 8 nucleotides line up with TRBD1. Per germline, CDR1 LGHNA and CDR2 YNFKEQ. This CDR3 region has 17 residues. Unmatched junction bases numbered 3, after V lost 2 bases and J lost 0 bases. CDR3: CASSQWDRSSYNSPLHF. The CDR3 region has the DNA TGTGCCAGCAGCCAATGGGACAGGAGCTCCTATAATTCACCCCTCCACTTT.

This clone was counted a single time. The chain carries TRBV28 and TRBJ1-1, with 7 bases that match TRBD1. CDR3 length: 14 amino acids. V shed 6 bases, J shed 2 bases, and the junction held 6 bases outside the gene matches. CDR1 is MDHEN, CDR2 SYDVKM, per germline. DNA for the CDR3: TGTGCCAGCAGCGAAACAGGGGTAAACACTGAAGCTTTCTTT. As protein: CASSETGVNTEAFF. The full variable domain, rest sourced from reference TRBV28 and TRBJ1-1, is DVKVTQSSRYLVKRTGEKVFLECVQDMDHENMFWYRQDPGLGLRLIYFSYDVKMKEKGDIPEGYSVSREKKERFSLILESASTNQTSMYLCASSETGVNTEAFFGQGTRLTVV.